A selection of T cell receptor beta chains follows, all from one sample in a study of T cell repertoires in cytomegalovirus infection. TCRdb called the reads again in MiXCR, with one record for every CDR3 protein. The table has 640,000 or so distinct CDR3 sequences, around 35% seen once; the top ten hold about 20%. No antigen has been identified for these receptors. Source: cultured PBMCs, taken from culture after CMV antigen stimulation. Receptor source: a human donor in good health (CMV status not recorded). Some clones in this sample may be carry-over from other donors' samples. Each CDR3 is given with its conserved first and last residue. Each record gives: D gene, J gene, V gene, clone size, CDR3 DNA, CDR3 protein. D genes are given only for firm matches. Only some rows state a clone size, as once, few, many or a class for expanded clones.

>.|TRBJ2-5|TRBV28|.
TGTGCCAGCAGTTTTCCAGTCCAAGAGACCCAGTACTTC
CASSFPVQETQYF
>.|TRBJ2-3|TRBV18|few
TGTGCCAGCTCACCGACGAAGGAAGATACGCAGTATTTT
CASSPTKEDTQYF
>.|TRBJ2-7|TRBV7-2|many
TGTGCCAGCAGCTCTCTAGCGCGCGAGCAGTACTTC
CASSSLAREQYF
>.|TRBJ1-4|TRBV6-1|few
TGTGCCAGCTCCGTGGGAGTGCAGGTTGAAAAACTGTTTTTT
CASSVGVQVEKLFF
>.|TRBJ2-7|TRBV29-1|.
TGCAGCGTTGTGGGGGTTTACAACTCTGACTCCTACGAGCAGTACTTC
CSVVGVYNSDSYEQYF
>.|TRBJ1-5|TRBV18|.
TGTGCCAGCTCACCGTCAAGTTCAGATCAGCCCCAGCATTTT
CASSPSSSDQPQHF
>.|TRBJ2-3|TRBV4-3|.
TGCGCCAGCAGCCAATCTGCTTTTGGACGGGGGACAGATACGCAGTATTTT
CASSQSAFGRGTDTQYF
>TRBD2|TRBJ2-4|TRBV5-4|.
TGTGCCAGCAGCCCAGGGACTAGCGGGAGCCGGATCAAAAACATTCAGTACTTC
CASSPGTSGSRIKNIQYF
>.|TRBJ2-2|TRBV7-2|.
TGTGCCGGGCTCCGACTAGCGAACACCGGGGAGCTGTTTTTT
CAGLRLANTGELFF
>.|TRBJ2-2|TRBV10-3|.
TGTGCCATCAGTGTACCCCCACAGGGATCGAACACCGGGGAGCTGTTTTTT
CAISVPPQGSNTGELFF
>.|TRBJ2-5|TRBV7-9|few
TGTGCCAGCAGCTCCATGATATATTTAGCGGCAATGGAGACCCAGTACTTC
CASSSMIYLAAMETQYF
>.|TRBJ2-7|TRBV7-2|.
TGTGCCAGCAGCTTAGTTTGGCAGGGCGGATACGAGCAGTACTTC
CASSLVWQGGYEQYF
>.|TRBJ2-3|TRBV4-3|.
TGCGCCAGCAGCAAAGATGAGTCGGGAACAGATACGCAGTATTTT
CASSKDESGTDTQYF
>TRBD2|TRBJ2-1|TRBV7-2|few
TGTGCCAGCAGCTTAGCCCCAGCGGGGAATTTCGGTGAGCAGTTCTTC
CASSLAPAGNFGEQFF
>.|TRBJ1-6|TRBV7-9|.
TGTGCCAGCAGCCACCGGGACACCTCACCCCTCCACTTT
CASSHRDTSPLHF
>.|TRBJ1-4|TRBV10-3|few
TGTGCCATCAGTGAGGGTGGTTTTGAAAAACTGTTTTTT
CAISEGGFEKLFF
>.|TRBJ2-2|TRBV7-9|few
TGTGCCAGCAGCTTATACCGGGGCGCCGGCGGGGAGCTGTTTTTT
CASSLYRGAGGELFF
>.|TRBJ1-5|TRBV19|.
TGTGCCAGTAGTATACGGGGGCGCGGGGCTAGCAATCAGCCCCAGCATTTT
CASSIRGRGASNQPQHF
>.|TRBJ1-5|TRBV6-2/TRBV6-3|many
TGTGCCAGCAGTTACTGGAGACAACCACCGAATCAGCCCCAGCATTTT
CASSYWRQPPNQPQHF
>.|TRBJ1-5|TRBV12-5|few
TGTGCTAGTGCGCTTGGACCGATCAATCAGCCCCAGCATTTT
CASALGPINQPQHF
>TRBD1|TRBJ2-5|TRBV10-3|once
TGTGCCATCAGAACTGACAGGGGTGGCGAGACCCAGTACTTC
CAIRTDRGGETQYF
>.|TRBJ1-4|TRBV5-4|.
TGTGCCAGCAGCTTGCGCCCGCCCGGGGCTAATGAAAAACTGTTTTTT
CASSLRPPGANEKLFF
>.|TRBJ1-5|TRBV7-2|.
TGTGCCAGCAGCTTAGTTTTTGCTTTTAATCAGCCCCAGCATTTT
CASSLVFAFNQPQHF
>.|TRBJ2-2|TRBV7-9|many
TGTGCCAGCAGCTTTGGGCCCGGGGAGCTGTTTTTT
CASSFGPGELFF
>.|TRBJ1-1|TRBV7-2|many
TGTGCCAGCAGCTTAGAACAGGGCGAAGCTTTCTTT
CASSLEQGEAFF
>TRBD1|TRBJ2-7|TRBV19|.
TGTGCCAGTATCCGGGACAGGGGTACCTACGAGCAGTACTTC
CASIRDRGTYEQYF
>.|TRBJ2-7|TRBV5-1|few
TGCGCCAGCAGCTTCAATACCGAGCAGTACTTC
CASSFNTEQYF
>TRBD2|TRBJ2-5|TRBV6-2/TRBV6-3|.
TGTGCCAGCCTTAGCGGGGGGGAGACCCAGTACTTC
CASLSGGETQYF
>TRBD2|TRBJ2-1|TRBV20-1|.
TGCAGTGCTAGAGGACTAGCGGGAGGTTACAATGAGCAGTTCTTC
CSARGLAGGYNEQFF
>.|TRBJ2-3|TRBV7-9|.
TGTGCCAGCAGCTCGACTGGTCCCGCGAACTATACGCAGTATTTT
CASSSTGPANYTQYF
>TRBD1|TRBJ1-4|TRBV20-1|.
TGCAGTGCTACGATTTTGGCAGGGGGCGCGGAAAAACTGTTTTTT
CSATILAGGAEKLFF
>.|TRBJ2-1|TRBV7-2|few
TGTGCCAGCACCGTAGACAGCGGGCGCCTCAATGAGCAGTTCTTC
CASTVDSGRLNEQFF
>TRBD2|TRBJ2-3|TRBV7-2|.
TGTGCCAGCAGCCCAGAGCGGGACGATACGCAGTATTTT
CASSPERDDTQYF
>.|TRBJ1-2|TRBV5-4|.
TGTGCCAGCAGCGGCTCGGGACGTAGCTATGGCTACACCTTC
CASSGSGRSYGYTF
>.|TRBJ1-3|TRBV11-2|few
TGTGCCAGCAGCTTAGGGCCGGAGCTTGGAAACACCATATATTTT
CASSLGPELGNTIYF
>.|TRBJ2-1|TRBV5-1|few
TGCGCCAGCAGCTTGGATTGGTCCTCGGTAACCCCTGGGCAGTTCTTC
CASSLDWSSVTPGQFF
>TRBD2|TRBJ2-1|TRBV7-2|many
TGTGCCAGCAGCCTAGCGGGGGCCGGTTACAATGAGCAGTTCTTC
CASSLAGAGYNEQFF
>.|TRBJ2-5|TRBV10-3|few
TGTGCCATCCGGGGCGGGATCCAAGAGACCCAGTACTTC
CAIRGGIQETQYF
>TRBD2|TRBJ2-3|TRBV6-2/TRBV6-3|.
TGTGCCAGTCGTAGCGGGCCCCCAGATACGCAGTATTTT
CASRSGPPDTQYF
>.|TRBJ2-7|TRBV12-3/TRBV12-4|.
TGTGCCAGCAGTTTGAATTACTACGAGCAGTACTTC
CASSLNYYEQYF
>.|TRBJ2-7|TRBV6-5|few
TGTGCCAGCAGCCCCGACAGGCTAGCGGCGGGCTACGAGCAGTACTTC
CASSPDRLAAGYEQYF
>.|TRBJ1-2|TRBV19|.
TGTGCCAGTAGTGGCAGGCACACGACCGAAAACTATGGCTACACCTTC
CASSGRHTTENYGYTF
>TRBD2|TRBJ2-3|TRBV12-3/TRBV12-4|few
TGTGCCAGCACCTCTCCGGGACTAGCGGGGGGTTACACAGATACGCAGTATTTT
CASTSPGLAGGYTDTQYF
>TRBD2|TRBJ2-1|TRBV20-1|.
TGCAGTGCCTTTCGGGGCGGGAGCTCCTACAATGAGCAGTTCTTC
CSAFRGGSSYNEQFF
>.|TRBJ1-3|TRBV20-1|.
TGCAGTGCTAGAGATGGGAGGCAAGGAAACACTATATATTTT
CSARDGRQGNTIYF
>.|TRBJ2-7|TRBV25-1|.
TGTGCCAGCAGTGAATACGGGAGTAGCGCCCGCCGGCAGTACTTC
CASSEYGSSARRQYF
>.|TRBJ1-1|TRBV27|few
TGTGCCAGCAGTTTCTGGCCGAACACTGAAGCTTTCTTT
CASSFWPNTEAFF
>.|TRBJ2-5|TRBV7-2|many
TGTGCCAGCAGCTTAGGTTCCCAGCGGGCACAAGAGACCCAGTACTTC
CASSLGSQRAQETQYF
>.|TRBJ2-7|TRBV14|few
TGTGCCAGCAGCCAAAAAGGGTTTTCCTACGAGCAGTACTTC
CASSQKGFSYEQYF
>.|TRBJ2-7|TRBV11-2|few
TGTGCCAGCAGCTCACCCGGGACTTATTACGAGCAGTACTTC
CASSSPGTYYEQYF
>.|TRBJ2-5|TRBV29-1|.
TGCAGCGTTGAAGAGACCCAGTACTTC
CSVEETQYF
>.|TRBJ2-3|TRBV7-7|many
TGTGCCAGCAGCTTAGGTTCTTCCTTGGATACGCAGTATTTT
CASSLGSSLDTQYF
>.|TRBJ2-1|TRBV20-1|.
TGCAGTGCTAGAGATCGGAGGACTCCATCCTACAATGAGCAGTTCTTC
CSARDRRTPSYNEQFF
>.|TRBJ2-7|TRBV20-1|.
TGCAGTGCTTGGGGATCTGAGTCCTACGAGCAGTACTTC
CSAWGSESYEQYF
>.|TRBJ2-7|TRBV7-4|once
TGTGCCAGCAGCTTGTTGGGCGGGCAGGGAAGGTTCGAGCAGTACTTC
CASSLLGGQGRFEQYF